The clone carrying this T cell receptor (beta chain) has a handful of counts. Antigen: not known. Healthy donors of bone marrow made up the group. At the time of sampling, donors were nominally healthy, though unrecorded immune exposures were likely. Researchers ran the PCR with 60 Vbeta and 13 Jbeta primers. Sequenced by immunoSEQ multiplex PCR; TCRdb stores in-frame clones only, minus some. The sample contains over 150,000 clones, 70% to 80% of which appear only once. This record comes from a study of cytomegalovirus exposure and HLA in healthy donors. Study conclusions and caveats: Later analysis identified 16,000 or so TCR beta sequences associated with HLA alleles, using a false discovery rate threshold of 0.05.

The CDR3 totals 14 residues. CDR1 is SGHNT and CDR2 is YENEEA in the germline V gene. Trimming left V 5 bases short and J 3 bases short, with 11 bases between. The rearrangement uses TRBV11-3 and TRBJ2-1; D perhaps matches TRBD1 (5 bases). This TCR was sampled from a man aged 25 to 45 in good health and CMV-seropositive. Sequences were obtained from PBMCs. CDR3 sequence (DNA): TGTGCCAGCAGCGTTGGCCAGGGCTACAATGAGCAGTTCTTC. This codes for CASSVGQGYNEQFF.